These T cell receptor beta chains were read from a single sample in a study of cytomegalovirus exposure and HLA in healthy donors. TCRdb's table, derived via immunoSEQ multiplex PCR, lists solely in-frame clones and lacks some. The top ten clones hold about 17% of a sample with 170,000 or so clones, 85% of them seen once. The source material was PBMCs. The receptors derive from a man younger than 35 in good health and CMV-seropositive. Both conserved end residues are part of each CDR3. Fields, in order: D gene, V gene, J gene, CDR3 protein. A D gene is named only where the DNA matches it firmly.

d_call: NA; v_call: TRBV5-1; j_call: TRBJ1-1; cdr3_aa: CASSLTQGGNTEAFF
d_call: NA; v_call: TRBV27; j_call: TRBJ1-2; cdr3_aa: CASSLSADNYGYTF
d_call: TRBD1; v_call: TRBV27; j_call: TRBJ1-1; cdr3_aa: CASVPGTGLNTEAFF
d_call: TRBD1; v_call: TRBV5-1; j_call: TRBJ1-2; cdr3_aa: CASSYYTGTGFYGYTF
d_call: NA; v_call: TRBV2; j_call: TRBJ1-2; cdr3_aa: CASSAQINYGYTF
d_call: TRBD2; v_call: TRBV30; j_call: TRBJ2-3; cdr3_aa: CAWSPGLAGGPVDTQYF
d_call: NA; v_call: TRBV6-6; j_call: TRBJ2-7; cdr3_aa: CASTTGQGRGEQYF
d_call: NA; v_call: TRBV5-6; j_call: TRBJ2-7; cdr3_aa: CASSTIRAGAAYEQYF
d_call: TRBD2; v_call: TRBV4-1; j_call: TRBJ2-5; cdr3_aa: CASSQDSGLAGSETQYF
d_call: NA; v_call: TRBV29-1; j_call: TRBJ1-1; cdr3_aa: CSVVPIGQLNTEAFF
d_call: TRBD2; v_call: TRBV5-1; j_call: TRBJ2-4; cdr3_aa: CASSPGRGGGDIQYF
d_call: TRBD2; v_call: TRBV29-1; j_call: TRBJ2-7; cdr3_aa: CSVSSGDYTYEQYF
d_call: TRBD1; v_call: TRBV7-9; j_call: TRBJ2-7; cdr3_aa: CASSQGVIIYEQYF
d_call: TRBD2; v_call: TRBV6-5; j_call: TRBJ2-7; cdr3_aa: CASSLSGDSSYEQYF
d_call: NA; v_call: TRBV2; j_call: TRBJ2-6; cdr3_aa: CASSAGTGANVLTF
d_call: NA; v_call: TRBV6-5; j_call: TRBJ1-2; cdr3_aa: CASSYLRVGYGYTF
d_call: NA; v_call: TRBV28; j_call: TRBJ2-1; cdr3_aa: CASSFNENNEQFF
d_call: NA; v_call: TRBV11-2; j_call: TRBJ2-1; cdr3_aa: CASSPRVLRNEQFF
d_call: TRBD2; v_call: TRBV9; j_call: TRBJ2-5; cdr3_aa: CASSVGGSAGGQETQYF
d_call: TRBD1; v_call: TRBV7-7; j_call: TRBJ2-7; cdr3_aa: CASSSDRAGEQYF
d_call: TRBD2; v_call: TRBV10-2; j_call: TRBJ2-1; cdr3_aa: CASSSGRAGYNEQFF
d_call: NA; v_call: TRBV5-1; j_call: TRBJ1-3; cdr3_aa: CASTPAGSGNTIYF
d_call: TRBD1; v_call: TRBV7-2; j_call: TRBJ2-7; cdr3_aa: CASSLPRGLGLVTYEQYF